This T cell receptor beta chain appears in the sequencing data of a study of T cell responses to AZD1222 COVID-19 vaccine. V lost 5 bases to trimming and J lost 7 bases, with 6 bases between them. The germline CDR1 and CDR2 sequences are MNHEY and SVGAGI. The CDR3 sequence is 10 residues long. Only one count was recorded for this clone. Its cognate antigen is unknown. Study-level results: CD4 TCRs associated with vaccination spanned spike, dominating at 160-218 and 743-854.

Clones were sequenced by immunoSEQ multiplex PCR, and TCRdb holds only the in-frame ones, with some missing. The repertoire includes nearly 95,000 clones, 80% to 90% of them detected once, and about 2.7% sits in the top ten. This sequence joins TRBV6-5 and TRBJ2-7; D is unresolved. The clonotype comes from an adult who received the AZD1222 COVID-19 vaccine. Here the sequenced sample was peripheral blood, taken 28 days after the second AZD1222 dose. The CDR3 nucleotides are TGTGCCAGCAGTCAGAGAGAGCAGTACTTC. This translates into CASSQREQYF.